A single TCR beta chain is shown here with its context. Its matching antigen is unknown. The data belong to a study of OX40 agonist ivuxolimab in advanced cancers. About the study: Intravenous ivuxolimab was administered to patients every 2 weeks at 0.01 to 10 mg/kg. Study-level findings and limits: With doses of 0.1 to 3.0 mg/kg, CD4+ and CD8+ blood T cells had undergone clonal expansion by week 6.

The repertoire was sequenced with immunoSEQ multiplex PCR; TCRdb's copy has only in-frame clones and lacks some. The sample contains 30,000 to 35,000 clones, over 85% of which appear only once. The CDR3 sequence is 15 residues long. The V segment lost 1 base and the J segment 3 bases; nucleotides outside the gene matches: 4. Germline V lookup: CDR1 SGHNT, CDR2 YYREEE (reference sequence). If patients had autoimmune disease history or systemic immunosuppression, they were excluded. This sample comprised CD4+ or CD8+ T cells sorted from blood, obtained in a trial of the OX40 agonist ivuxolimab. The V and J genes are TRBV5-4 and TRBJ2-3; 8 positions match TRBD2. The TCR was taken from an adult with an advanced solid tumor such as melanoma, head and neck, liver or kidney cancer. The CDR3 reads CASSLWGGRTDTQYF. CDR3 nucleotide sequence: TGTGCCAGCAGCTTGTGGGGCGGGAGGACAGATACGCAGTATTTT.